The clone carrying this T cell receptor beta chain was recorded a few times. The data derive from a study of patients and donors after allogeneic stem cell transplantation. Per germline, CDR1 DFQATT and CDR2 SNEGSKA (reference sequence). The length of the CDR3 is 11 residues. V lost 4 bases and J 7 bases, leaving 10 bases between the germline ends. TCRdb re-called the RT-PCR reads with MiXCR, one entry per CDR3 protein. This sample has about 110,000 distinct CDR3 sequences; roughly 35% occur once, and the top ten carry roughly 27%. The source material was blood, either unsorted or a sorted T cell fraction (not recorded which). This receptor was identified in a human donor who was either an allogeneic HSCT recipient or a stem cell or donor lymphocyte infusion donor (not recorded which). It is not recorded whose cells these are; they may come from a transplant donor. The chain recombines TRBV20-1 with TRBJ1-1; the D is unclear. CDR3 bases: TGCAGTGCTATTCCTCGGGTTGAAGCTTTCTTT. Amino acid sequence: CSAIPRVEAFF.